Below, 9 T cell receptor beta chains from the same sample are listed, as sequenced in a study of OX40 agonist ivuxolimab in advanced cancers. Measured with immunoSEQ multiplex PCR; TCRdb has only the in-frame clones, and not every one. The sample records under 80,000 clones, more than 75% being singletons. The sample here was CD4+ or CD8+ T cells sorted from blood, taken in a trial of the OX40 agonist ivuxolimab. Receptors were obtained from an adult with an advanced solid tumor such as melanoma, head and neck, liver or kidney cancer.

The CDR3 region has the DNA TGTGCCAGTAAGGGACTCAACTACAATGAGCAGTTCTTC. This encodes CASKGLNYNEQFF. V usage is TRBV19 and J usage is TRBJ2-1, with a weak D call TRBD2 (6 bases). The CDR3 spans 13 residues. V lost 7 bases and J lost 3, with 10 bases in between. CDR1 LNHDA and CDR2 SQIVND come from the germline V gene (reference sequence).

The chain employs TRBV6-1 and TRBJ1-1; 8 bases align to TRBD1. With 10 bases clipped from V and 0 bases from J, the junction kept 7 bases outside the gene matches. Germline CDR1 reads MNHNS; CDR2 reads SASEGT. The CDR3 runs to 14 residues. CDR3 loop: CATFRTGMNTEAFF. The DNA for the CDR3 is TGTGCCACTTTTAGGACAGGGATGAACACTGAAGCTTTCTTT.

In DNA, the CDR3 is TGTGCCAGTAGAACTACAGAAGCTTTCTTT. Amino acids: CASRTTEAFF. The chain uses TRBV6-5 and TRBJ1-1; D gene ambiguous. This CDR3 region has 10 residues. Germline V gene lookup returns CDR1 MNHEY and CDR2 SVGAGI. V lost 9 bases and J lost 8, with 10 bases in between.

V is TRBV5-1 and J is TRBJ1-1; D unresolved. This CDR3 contains 13 residues. Trimming cost V 3 bases and J 6 bases, with 12 bases left between them. Looked up from germline, CDR1 is SGHRS and CDR2 is YFSETQ. The CDR3 region is CASSSLNGAEAFF. The CDR3 DNA sequence: TGCGCCAGCAGCTCCCTTAACGGAGCTGAAGCTTTCTTT.

The chain uses TRBV30 and TRBJ1-2, with no clear D. V was clipped by 2 bases and J by 8 bases, with 15 bases between them. The CDR3 runs 13 residues. The germline CDR1 and CDR2 sequences are GTSNPN and SVGIG (reference sequence). The CDR3 nucleotides are TGTGCCTGGAGTCCCGGGGAGGGTAGGGGCTACACCTTC. Amino acid sequence: CAWSPGEGRGYTF.

The chain joins TRBV7-2 to TRBJ2-7; TRBD1 matches 9 bases. CDR1 and CDR2 from the germline V gene are SGHTA and FQGNSA. Trimming at V came to 3 bases and at J to 6 bases, leaving 3 bases not matched to a gene. This CDR3 contains 13 residues. The CDR3 sequence is CASSFDRGAEQYF. The CDR3 nucleotides are TGTGCCAGCAGCTTTGACAGGGGGGCCGAGCAGTACTTC.

The CDR3 DNA follows: TGTGCCAGCAGCTCACCCGCAGGGGGCGCGAGTTCACCCCTCCACTTT. Its translation is CASSSPAGGASSPLHF. The rearrangement links TRBV7-2 to TRBJ1-6; 8 positions match TRBD1. The CDR3 length is 16 residues. The germline gives CDR1 SGHTA, CDR2 FQGNSA. J gave up 9 bases and V 4 bases, and 11 bases lay outside the gene matches.

The rearrangement links TRBV19 to TRBJ1-2; D is ambiguous. There are 16 residues in the CDR3. Germline-derived CDR1 and CDR2 are LNHDA and SQIVND (reference sequence). With 4 bases removed from V and 8 bases from J, the gap between germline ends came to 23 bases. CDR3 in DNA: TGTGCCAGTAGTACCCTCCAGTGGCATCGGATGGAGGGCTACACCTTC. Translating it yields CASSTLQWHRMEGYTF.

This clone was detected once. The chain is built from TRBV9 and TRBJ2-5; D ambiguous. The CDR3 covers 13 residues. The ends were cut back, 0 bases at V and 3 bases at J, with 6 bases in the middle. CDR1 is SGDLS, CDR2 YYNGEE, per germline. The DNA for the CDR3 is TGTGCCAGCAGCGTAGAAACGAAAGAGACCCAGTACTTC. This gives the protein CASSVETKETQYF. The variable domain in full, with the rest retrieved from reference TRBV9 and TRBJ2-5, is DSGVTQTPKHLITATGQRVTLRCSPRSGDLSVYWYQQSLDQGLQFLIQYYNGEERAKGNILERFSAQQFPDLHSELNLSSLELGDSALYFCASSVETKETQYFGPGTRLLVL.